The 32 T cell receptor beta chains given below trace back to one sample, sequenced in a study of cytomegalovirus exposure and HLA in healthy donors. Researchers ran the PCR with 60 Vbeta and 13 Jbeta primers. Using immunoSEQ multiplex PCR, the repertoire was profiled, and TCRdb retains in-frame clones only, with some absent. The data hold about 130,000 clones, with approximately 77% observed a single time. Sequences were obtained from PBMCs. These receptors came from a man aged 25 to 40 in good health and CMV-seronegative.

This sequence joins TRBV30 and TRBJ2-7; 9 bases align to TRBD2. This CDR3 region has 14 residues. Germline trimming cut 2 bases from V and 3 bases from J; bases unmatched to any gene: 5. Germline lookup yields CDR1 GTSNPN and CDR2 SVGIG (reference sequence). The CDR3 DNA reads TGTGCCTGGAGTCCCCTAGCGGGAAGCTACGAGCAGTACTTC. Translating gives CAWSPLAGSYEQYF.

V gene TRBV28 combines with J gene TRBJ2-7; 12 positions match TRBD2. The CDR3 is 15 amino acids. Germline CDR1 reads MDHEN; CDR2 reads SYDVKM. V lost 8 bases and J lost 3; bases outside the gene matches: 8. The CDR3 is CASQGATSGSYEQYF. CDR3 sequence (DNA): TGTGCCAGCCAGGGAGCGACTAGCGGGAGCTACGAGCAGTACTTC.

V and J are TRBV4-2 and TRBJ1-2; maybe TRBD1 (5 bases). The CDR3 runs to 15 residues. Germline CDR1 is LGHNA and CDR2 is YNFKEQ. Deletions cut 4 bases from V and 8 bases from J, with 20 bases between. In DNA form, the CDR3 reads TGTGCCAGCAGCCCCCGACAGTCCCTCCCTGAAGGCTACACCTTC. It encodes CASSPRQSLPEGYTF.

The CDR3 DNA sequence: TGCGCCAGCAGCTCACCGGGTGTCTACGAGCAGTACTTC. It codes for CASSSPGVYEQYF. V and J are TRBV4-1 and TRBJ2-7; D is uncertain. The CDR3 spans 13 residues. V lost 5 bases and J lost 3, with 11 bases in between. CDR1 is MGHRA, CDR2 YSYEKL, per germline.

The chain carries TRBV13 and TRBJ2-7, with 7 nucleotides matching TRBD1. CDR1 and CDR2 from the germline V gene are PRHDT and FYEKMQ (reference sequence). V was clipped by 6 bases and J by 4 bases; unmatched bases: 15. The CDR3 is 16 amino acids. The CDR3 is CASRLRSRTGGYEQYF. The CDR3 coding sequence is TGTGCCAGCAGGTTAAGGTCCCGGACAGGTGGATACGAGCAGTACTTC.

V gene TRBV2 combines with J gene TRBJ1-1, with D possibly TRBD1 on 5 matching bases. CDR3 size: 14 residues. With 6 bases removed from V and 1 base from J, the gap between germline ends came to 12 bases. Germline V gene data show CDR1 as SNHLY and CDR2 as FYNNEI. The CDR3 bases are TGTGCCAGCAGGGCGGGGCAGGCGAACACTGAAGCTTTCTTT. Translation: CASRAGQANTEAFF.

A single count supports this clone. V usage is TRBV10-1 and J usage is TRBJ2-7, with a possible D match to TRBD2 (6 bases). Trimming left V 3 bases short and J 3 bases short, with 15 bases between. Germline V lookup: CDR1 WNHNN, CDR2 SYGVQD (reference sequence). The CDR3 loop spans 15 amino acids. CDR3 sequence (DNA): TGCGCCAGCAGTGATGGGGCGTCCGGGGGCTACGAGCAGTACTTC. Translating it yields CASSDGASGGYEQYF.

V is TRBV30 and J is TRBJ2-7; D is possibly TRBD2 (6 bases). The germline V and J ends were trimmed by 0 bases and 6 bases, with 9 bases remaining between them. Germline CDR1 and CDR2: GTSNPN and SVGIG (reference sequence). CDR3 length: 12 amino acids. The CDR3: CAWSVMGGEQYF. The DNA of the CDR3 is TGTGCCTGGAGTGTAATGGGGGGCGAGCAGTACTTC. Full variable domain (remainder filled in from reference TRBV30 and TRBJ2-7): SQTIHQWPATLVQPVGSPLSLECTVEGTSNPNLYWYRQAAGRGLQLLFYSVGIGQISSEVPQNLSASRPQDRQFILSSKKLLLSDSGFYLCAWSVMGGEQYFGPGTRLTVT.

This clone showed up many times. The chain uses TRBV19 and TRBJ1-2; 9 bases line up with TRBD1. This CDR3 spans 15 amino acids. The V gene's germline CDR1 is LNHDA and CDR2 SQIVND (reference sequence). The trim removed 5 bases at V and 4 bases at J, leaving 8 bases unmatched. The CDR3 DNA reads TGTGCCAGTAGTCCTGACAGGGGGAAAAGCTATGGCTACACCTTC. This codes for CASSPDRGKSYGYTF.

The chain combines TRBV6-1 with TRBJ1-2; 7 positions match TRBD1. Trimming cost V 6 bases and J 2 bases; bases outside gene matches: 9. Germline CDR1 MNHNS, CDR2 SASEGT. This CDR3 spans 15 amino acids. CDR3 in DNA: TGTGCCAGCAGCCGGGACAGCCTAACCAACTATGGCTACACCTTC. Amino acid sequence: CASSRDSLTNYGYTF.

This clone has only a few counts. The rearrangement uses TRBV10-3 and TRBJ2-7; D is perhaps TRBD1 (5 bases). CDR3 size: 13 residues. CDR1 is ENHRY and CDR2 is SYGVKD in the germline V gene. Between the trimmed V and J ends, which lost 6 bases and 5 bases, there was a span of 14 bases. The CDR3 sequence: CAIRPQGSHEQYF. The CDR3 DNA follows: TGTGCCATCAGACCTCAGGGTTCCCACGAGCAGTACTTC.

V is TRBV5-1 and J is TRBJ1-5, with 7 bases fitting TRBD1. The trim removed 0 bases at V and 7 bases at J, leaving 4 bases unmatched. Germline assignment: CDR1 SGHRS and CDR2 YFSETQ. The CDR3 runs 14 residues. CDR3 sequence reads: CASSLGQGGQPQHF. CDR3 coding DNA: TGCGCCAGCAGCTTGGGACAGGGAGGCCAGCCCCAGCATTTT.

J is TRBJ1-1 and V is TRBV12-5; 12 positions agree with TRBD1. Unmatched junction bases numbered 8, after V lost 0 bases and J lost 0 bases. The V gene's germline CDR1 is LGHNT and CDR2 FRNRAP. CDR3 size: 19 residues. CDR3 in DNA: TGTGCTAGTGGTTTGGTACATCGGGACAGGGGGCGGTTGAACACTGAAGCTTTCTTT. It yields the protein CASGLVHRDRGRLNTEAFF.

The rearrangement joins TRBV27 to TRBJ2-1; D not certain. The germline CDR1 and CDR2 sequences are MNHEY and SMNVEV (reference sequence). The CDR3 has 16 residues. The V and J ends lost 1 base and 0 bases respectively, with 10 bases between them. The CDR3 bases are TGTGCCAGCAGTTTATGGGCCGCTAACTCCTACAATGAGCAGTTCTTC. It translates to CASSLWAANSYNEQFF.

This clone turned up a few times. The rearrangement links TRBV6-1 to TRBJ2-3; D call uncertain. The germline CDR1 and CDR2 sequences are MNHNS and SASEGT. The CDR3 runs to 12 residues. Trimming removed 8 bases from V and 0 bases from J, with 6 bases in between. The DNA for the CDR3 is TGTGCCAGCCTTCGGAGCACAGATACGCAGTATTTT. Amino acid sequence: CASLRSTDTQYF.

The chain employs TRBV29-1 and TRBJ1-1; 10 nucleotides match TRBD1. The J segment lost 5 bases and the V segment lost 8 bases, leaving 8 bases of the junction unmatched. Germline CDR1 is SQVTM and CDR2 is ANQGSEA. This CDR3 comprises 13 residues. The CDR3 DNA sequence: TGCAGCTCTCGGACAGGGGGTTGGACTGAAGCTTTCTTT. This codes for CSSRTGGWTEAFF.

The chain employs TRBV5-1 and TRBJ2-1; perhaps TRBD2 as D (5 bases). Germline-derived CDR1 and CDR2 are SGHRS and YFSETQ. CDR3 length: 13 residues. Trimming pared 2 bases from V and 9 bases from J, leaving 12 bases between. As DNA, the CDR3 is TGCGCCAGCAGCTTTTCCGGGGAGAGTGAGCAGTTCTTC. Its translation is CASSFSGESEQFF.

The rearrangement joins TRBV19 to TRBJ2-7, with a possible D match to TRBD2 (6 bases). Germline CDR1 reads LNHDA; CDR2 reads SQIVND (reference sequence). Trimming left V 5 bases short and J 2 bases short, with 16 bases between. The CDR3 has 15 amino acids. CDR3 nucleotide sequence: TGTGCCAGTAGTGCGGCCGGAGGGTACCCCTACGAGCAGTACTTC. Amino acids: CASSAAGGYPYEQYF. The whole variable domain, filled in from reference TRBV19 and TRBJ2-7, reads DGGITQSPKYLFRKEGQNVTLSCEQNLNHDAMYWYRQDPGQGLRLIYYSQIVNDFQKGDIAEGYSVSREKKESFPLTVTSAQKNPTAFYLCASSAAGGYPYEQYFGPGTRLTVT.

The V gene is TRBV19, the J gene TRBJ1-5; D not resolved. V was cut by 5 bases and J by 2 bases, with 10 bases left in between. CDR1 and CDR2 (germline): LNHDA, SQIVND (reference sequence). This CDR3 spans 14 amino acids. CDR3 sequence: CASSGESGNQPQHF. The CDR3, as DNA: TGTGCCAGTAGTGGGGAGTCGGGCAATCAGCCCCAGCATTTT.

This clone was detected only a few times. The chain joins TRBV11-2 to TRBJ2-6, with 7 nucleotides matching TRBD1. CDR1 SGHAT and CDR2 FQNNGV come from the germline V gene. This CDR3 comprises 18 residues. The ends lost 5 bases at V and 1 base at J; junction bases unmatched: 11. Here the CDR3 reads CASSVRQGRGSGANVLTF. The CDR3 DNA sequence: TGTGCCAGCAGCGTCCGACAGGGTAGAGGATCTGGGGCCAACGTCCTGACTTTC.

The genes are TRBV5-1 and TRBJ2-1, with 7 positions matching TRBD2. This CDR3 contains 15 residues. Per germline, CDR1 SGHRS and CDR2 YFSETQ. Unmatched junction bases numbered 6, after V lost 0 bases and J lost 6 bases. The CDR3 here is CASSLAFWGGNEQFF. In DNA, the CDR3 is TGCGCCAGCAGCTTGGCCTTCTGGGGGGGCAATGAGCAGTTCTTC.

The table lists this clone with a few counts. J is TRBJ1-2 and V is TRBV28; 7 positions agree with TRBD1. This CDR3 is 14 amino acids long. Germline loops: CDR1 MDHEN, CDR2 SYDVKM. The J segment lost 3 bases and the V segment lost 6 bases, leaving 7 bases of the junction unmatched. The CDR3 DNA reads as TGTGCCAGCAGACCGACAGGGAAGGACTATGGCTACACCTTC. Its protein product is CASRPTGKDYGYTF.

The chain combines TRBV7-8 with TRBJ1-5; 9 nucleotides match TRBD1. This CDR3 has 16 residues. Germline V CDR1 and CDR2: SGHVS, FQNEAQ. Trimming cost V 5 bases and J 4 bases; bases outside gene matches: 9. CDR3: CASSERTGGRNQPQHF. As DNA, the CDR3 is TGTGCCAGCAGCGAAAGAACAGGGGGCCGGAATCAGCCCCAGCATTTT. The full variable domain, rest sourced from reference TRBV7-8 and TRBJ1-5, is GAGVSQSPRYKVAKRGQDVALRCDPISGHVSLFWYQQALGQGPEFLTYFQNEAQLDKSGLPSDRFFAERPEGSVSTLKIQRTQQEDSAVYLCASSERTGGRNQPQHFGDGTRLSIL.

The CDR3 DNA sequence: TGTGCTAGTGGTTTGGTAGTCGGCGGGGCCTACGAGCAGTACTTC. Amino acids: CASGLVVGGAYEQYF. V gene TRBV12-5 combines with J gene TRBJ2-7, with D perhaps TRBD2 (6 bases). V was trimmed by 0 bases and J by 2 bases, leaving 11 bases between them. Germline V gene sequence: CDR1 LGHNT, CDR2 FRNRAP. The CDR3 spans 15 residues. The whole variable domain, filled in from reference TRBV12-5 and TRBJ2-7, reads DARVTQTPRHKVTEMGQEVTMRCQPILGHNTVFWYRQTMMQGLELLAYFRNRAPLDDSGMPKDRFSAEMPDATLATLKIQPSEPRDSAVYFCASGLVVGGAYEQYFGPGTRLTVT.

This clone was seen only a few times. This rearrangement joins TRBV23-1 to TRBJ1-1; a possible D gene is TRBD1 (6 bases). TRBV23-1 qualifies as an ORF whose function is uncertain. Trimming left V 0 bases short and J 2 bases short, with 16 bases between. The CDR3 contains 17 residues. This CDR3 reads CASSQSKKDRRNTEAFF. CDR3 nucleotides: TGCGCCAGCAGTCAATCGAAAAAAGACAGGAGAAACACTGAAGCTTTCTTT.

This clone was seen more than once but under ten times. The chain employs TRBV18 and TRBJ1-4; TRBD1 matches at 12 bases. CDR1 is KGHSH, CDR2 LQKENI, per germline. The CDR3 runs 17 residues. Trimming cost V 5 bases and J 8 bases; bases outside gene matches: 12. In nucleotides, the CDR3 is TGTGCCAGCTCAGCCCCGGGACAGGGGGCGAGTGAAGAAAAACTGTTTTTT. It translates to CASSAPGQGASEEKLFF.

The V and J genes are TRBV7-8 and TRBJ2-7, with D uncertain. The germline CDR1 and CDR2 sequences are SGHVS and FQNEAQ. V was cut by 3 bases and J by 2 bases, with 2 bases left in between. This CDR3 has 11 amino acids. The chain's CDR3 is CASSFTYEQYF. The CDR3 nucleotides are TGTGCCAGCAGCTTTACCTACGAGCAGTACTTC.

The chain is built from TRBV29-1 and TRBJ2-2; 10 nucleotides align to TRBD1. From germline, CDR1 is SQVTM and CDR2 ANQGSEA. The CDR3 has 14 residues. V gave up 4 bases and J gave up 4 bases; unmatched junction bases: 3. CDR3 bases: TGCAGCGTTGTGGACAGGGGGGGCACCGGGGAGCTGTTTTTT. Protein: CSVVDRGGTGELFF.

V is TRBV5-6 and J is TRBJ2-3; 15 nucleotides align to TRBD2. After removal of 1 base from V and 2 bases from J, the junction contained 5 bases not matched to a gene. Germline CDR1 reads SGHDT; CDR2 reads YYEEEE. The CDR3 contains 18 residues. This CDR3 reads CASSLRTSGRALTDTQYF. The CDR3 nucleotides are TGTGCCAGCAGCTTGAGGACTAGCGGGAGGGCCCTCACAGATACGCAGTATTTT.

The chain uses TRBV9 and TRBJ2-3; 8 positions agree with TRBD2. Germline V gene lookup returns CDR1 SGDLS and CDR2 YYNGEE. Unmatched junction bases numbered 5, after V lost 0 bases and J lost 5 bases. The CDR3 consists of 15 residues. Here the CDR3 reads CASSVEGLGGDTQYF. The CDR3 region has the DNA TGTGCCAGCAGCGTAGAGGGACTAGGGGGAGATACGCAGTATTTT.

The CDR3 region is CASSGQGYTGELFF. CDR3 bases: TGTGCCAGCAGCGGACAGGGGTACACCGGGGAGCTGTTTTTT. This sequence joins TRBV5-4 and TRBJ2-2, with 9 bases matching TRBD1. Germline V gene lookup returns CDR1 SGHNT and CDR2 YYREEE (reference sequence). This CDR3 is built from 14 residues. The ends lost 4 bases at V and 3 bases at J; junction bases unmatched: 1. Drawing the rest from reference TRBV5-4 and TRBJ2-2, the complete variable domain is ETGVTQSPTHLIKTRGQQVTLRCSSQSGHNTVSWYQQALGQGPQFIFQYYREEENGRGNFPPRFSGLQFPNYSSELNVNALELDDSALYLCASSGQGYTGELFFGEGSRLTVL.

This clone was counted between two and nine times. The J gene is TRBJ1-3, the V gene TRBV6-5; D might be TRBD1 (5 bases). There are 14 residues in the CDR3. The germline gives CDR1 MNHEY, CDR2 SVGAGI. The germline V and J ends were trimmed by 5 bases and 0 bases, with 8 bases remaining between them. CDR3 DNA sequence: TGTGCCAGCAGTCGACAGAGCTCTGGAAACACCATATATTTT. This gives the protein CASSRQSSGNTIYF.